This T cell receptor beta chain was found in a study of blood T cell repertoires in COVID-19. Study context: T cells, B-cell-depleted T cells, or PBMCs supplied cDNA or gDNA.

The data were produced by immunoSEQ multiplex PCR, yet TCRdb's version contains in-frame clones alone and is incomplete. The table lists about 170,000 clones, roughly 80% of them singletons. The germline V gene encodes CDR1 LNHDA and CDR2 SQIVND (reference sequence). The CDR3 spans 16 residues. V was pared by 6 bases and J by 8 bases, with 7 bases of the junction left unmatched. The chain has TRBV19 and TRBJ2-1, with TRBD2 matching over 16 bases. This sequence was found in a human donor with acute or convalescent COVID-19. The donor label of this sample is uncertain. Sequenced input: peripheral blood. Here the CDR3 DNA reads TGTGCCAGTAGACCGGGACTAGCGGGGGGGGGCGATGAGCAGTTCTTC. This gives the protein CASRPGLAGGGDEQFF. Full variable domain (missing parts from reference TRBV19 and TRBJ2-1): DGGITQSPKYLFRKEGQNVTLSCEQNLNHDAMYWYRQDPGQGLRLIYYSQIVNDFQKGDIAEGYSVSREKKESFPLTVTSAQKNPTAFYLCASRPGLAGGGDEQFFGPGTRLTVL.